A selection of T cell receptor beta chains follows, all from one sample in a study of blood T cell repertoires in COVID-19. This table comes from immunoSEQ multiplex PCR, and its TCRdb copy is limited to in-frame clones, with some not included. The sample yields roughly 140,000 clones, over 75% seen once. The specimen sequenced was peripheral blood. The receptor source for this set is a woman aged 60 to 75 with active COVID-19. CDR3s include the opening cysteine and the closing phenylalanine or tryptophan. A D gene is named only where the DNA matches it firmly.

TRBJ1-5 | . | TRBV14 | TGTGCCAGCAGCCAAGCGGGGAATCAGCCCCAGCATTTT | CASSQAGNQPQHF
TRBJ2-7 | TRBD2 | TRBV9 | TGTGCCAGCAGCTCGCAGCGGGGCGGCGAGCAGTACTTC | CASSSQRGGEQYF
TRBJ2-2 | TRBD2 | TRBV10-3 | TGTGCCATCAGTGCCCGGGAGGGGGCCGGGGAGCTGTTTTTT | CAISAREGAGELFF
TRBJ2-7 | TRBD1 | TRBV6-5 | TGTGCCAGCAGCCTAACAGGGGACCAGCAGTACTTC | CASSLTGDQQYF
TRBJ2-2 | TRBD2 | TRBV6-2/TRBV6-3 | TGTGCCAGCAGTTTCCTACTAGCGGGCACCGGGGAGCTGTTTTTT | CASSFLLAGTGELFF
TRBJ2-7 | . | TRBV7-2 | TGTGCCAGCAGCTTATCGGGGATCGGAGGAAACGAGCAGTACTTC | CASSLSGIGGNEQYF
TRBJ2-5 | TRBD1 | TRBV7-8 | TGTGCCAGCAGGAAAGGGTGGACAGGACAGGGGGCCGGAGAGACCCAGTACTTC | CASRKGWTGQGAGETQYF
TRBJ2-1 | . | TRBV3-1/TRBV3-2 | TGTGCCAGCAGGCCCCACAGCTCTGGCGACAATGAGCAGTTCTTC | CASRPHSSGDNEQFF
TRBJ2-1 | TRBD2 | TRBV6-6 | TGTGCCAGCAGCTGGACTAGCGGCCTTTACAATGAGCAGTTCTTC | CASSWTSGLYNEQFF
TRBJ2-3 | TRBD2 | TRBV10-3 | TGTGCCATCAGGGGGCGACTAGCGGGAGCCCGAGACACAGATACGCAGTATTTT | CAIRGRLAGARDTDTQYF